This T cell receptor (beta chain) was captured by sequencing in a study of molecular identifiers for immune sequencing clone quantification. This clonotype has ten or more counts. Its antigen is not known. For bulk TCR libraries, previously described methods and listed TCR primers were used. TCRdb redid the calling of the PCR reads with MiXCR, one entry per CDR3 protein. The table shows around 460,000 distinct CDR3 sequences, with about 25% occurring only once. This CDR3 spans 13 amino acids. V was shortened by 6 bases and J by 5 bases, with 12 bases between the two germline ends. Overall study results and limits: Clones carrying above 20 RNA copies accounted for over 97% of effector molecules, under 1% in naive cells.

The chain joins TRBV12-3 or TRBV12-4 to TRBJ2-3; D remains ambiguous. This TCR was sampled from a human donor in good health. Some libraries in this study had Jurkat cell RNA spiked in. Sequencing was done on a sample of naive CD8+ T cells from blood, with Jurkat cell RNA spiked in. Subset in this sample: FACS-sorted CD8+CD4-CCR7+CD45RA+ naive T cells. Here the CDR3 DNA reads TGTGCCAGCAGCTACATAAAGAAAGATACGCAGTATTTT. Translated, it gives CASSYIKKDTQYF.